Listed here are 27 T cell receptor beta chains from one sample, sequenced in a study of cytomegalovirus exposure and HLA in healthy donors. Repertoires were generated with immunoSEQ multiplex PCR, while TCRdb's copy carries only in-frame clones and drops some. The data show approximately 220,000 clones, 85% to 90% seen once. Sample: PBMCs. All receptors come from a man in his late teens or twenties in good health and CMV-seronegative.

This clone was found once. Here the CDR3 reads CASSRTSDSYNEQFF. CDR3 coding DNA: TGTGCCAGCAGCCGGACTAGCGACTCCTACAATGAGCAGTTCTTC. The chain couples TRBV7-8 to TRBJ2-1; 9 nucleotides match TRBD2. Trimming at V came to 5 bases and at J to 0 bases, leaving 2 bases not matched to a gene. CDR1 and CDR2 from the germline V gene are SGHVS and FQNEAQ. The CDR3 has 15 amino acids.

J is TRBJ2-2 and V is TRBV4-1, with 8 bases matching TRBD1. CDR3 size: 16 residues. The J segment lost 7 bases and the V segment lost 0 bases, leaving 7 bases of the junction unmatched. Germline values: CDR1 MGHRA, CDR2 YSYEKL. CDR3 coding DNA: TGCGCCAGCAGCCAAGATCGCAGGGGGCTTAACGGGGAGCTGTTTTTT. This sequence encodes CASSQDRRGLNGELFF.

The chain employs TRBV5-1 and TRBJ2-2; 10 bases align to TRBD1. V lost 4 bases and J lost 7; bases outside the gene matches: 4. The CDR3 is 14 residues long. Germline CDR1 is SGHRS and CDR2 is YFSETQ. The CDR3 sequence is CASSKDRGSGELFF. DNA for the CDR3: TGCGCCAGCAGCAAGGACAGGGGGAGCGGGGAGCTGTTTTTT.

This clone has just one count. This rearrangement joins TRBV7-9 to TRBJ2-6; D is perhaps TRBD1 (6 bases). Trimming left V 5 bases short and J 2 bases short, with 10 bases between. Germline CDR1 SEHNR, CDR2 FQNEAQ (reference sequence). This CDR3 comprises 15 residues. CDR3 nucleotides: TGTGCCAGCAGCCCAGGGGATACTGGGGCCAACGTCCTGACTTTC. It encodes CASSPGDTGANVLTF.

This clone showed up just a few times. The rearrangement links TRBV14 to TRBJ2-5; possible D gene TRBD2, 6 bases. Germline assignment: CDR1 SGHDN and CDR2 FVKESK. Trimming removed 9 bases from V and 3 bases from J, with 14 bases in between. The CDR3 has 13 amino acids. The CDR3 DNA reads TGTGCCAGACTACGGGAGTTAAAAGAGACCCAGTACTTC. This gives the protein CARLRELKETQYF.

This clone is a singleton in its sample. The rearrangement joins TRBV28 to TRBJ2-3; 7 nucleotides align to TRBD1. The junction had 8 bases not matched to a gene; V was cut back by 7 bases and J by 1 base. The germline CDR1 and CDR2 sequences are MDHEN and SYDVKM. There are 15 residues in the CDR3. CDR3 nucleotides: TGTGCCAGCAAACCCTACGGACAGGGCACAGATACGCAGTATTTT. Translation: CASKPYGQGTDTQYF.

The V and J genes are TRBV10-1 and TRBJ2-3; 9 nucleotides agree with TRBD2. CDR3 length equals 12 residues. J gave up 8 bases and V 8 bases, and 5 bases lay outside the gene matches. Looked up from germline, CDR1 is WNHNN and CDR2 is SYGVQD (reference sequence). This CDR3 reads CASQREEGTQYF. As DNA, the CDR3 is TGCGCCAGCCAGCGGGAGGAGGGTACGCAGTATTTT.

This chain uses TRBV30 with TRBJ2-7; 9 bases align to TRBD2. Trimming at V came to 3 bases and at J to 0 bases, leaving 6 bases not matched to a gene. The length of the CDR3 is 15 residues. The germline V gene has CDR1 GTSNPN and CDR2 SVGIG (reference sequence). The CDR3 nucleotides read TGTGCCTGGAGGGATCCTAGCGGGATCTCCTACGAGCAGTACTTC. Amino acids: CAWRDPSGISYEQYF.

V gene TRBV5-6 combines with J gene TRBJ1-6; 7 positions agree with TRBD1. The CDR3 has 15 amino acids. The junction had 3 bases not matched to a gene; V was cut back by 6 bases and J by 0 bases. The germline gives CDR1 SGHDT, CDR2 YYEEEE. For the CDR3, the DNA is TGTGCCAGCAAGACAGGGAGCTCCTATAATTCACCCCTCCACTTT. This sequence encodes CASKTGSSYNSPLHF.

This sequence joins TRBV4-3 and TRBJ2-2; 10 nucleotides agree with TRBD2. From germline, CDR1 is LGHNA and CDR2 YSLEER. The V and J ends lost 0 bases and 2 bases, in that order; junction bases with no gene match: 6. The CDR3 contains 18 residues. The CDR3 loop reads CASSQEPSGSTNTGELFF. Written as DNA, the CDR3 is TGCGCCAGCAGCCAAGAACCTAGCGGGAGTACAAACACCGGGGAGCTGTTTTTT.

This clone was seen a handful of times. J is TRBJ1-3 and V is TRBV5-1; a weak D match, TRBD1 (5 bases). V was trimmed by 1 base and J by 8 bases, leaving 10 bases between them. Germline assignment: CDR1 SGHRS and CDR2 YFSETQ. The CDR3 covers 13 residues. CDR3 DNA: TGCGCCAGCAGCTTGAGGACATTGGACACCATATATTTT. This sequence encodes CASSLRTLDTIYF. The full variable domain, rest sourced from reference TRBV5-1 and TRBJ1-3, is KAGVTQTPRYLIKTRGQQVTLSCSPISGHRSVSWYQQTPGQGLQFLFEYFSETQRNKGNFPGRFSGRQFSNSRSEMNVSTLELGDSALYLCASSLRTLDTIYFGEGSWLTVV.

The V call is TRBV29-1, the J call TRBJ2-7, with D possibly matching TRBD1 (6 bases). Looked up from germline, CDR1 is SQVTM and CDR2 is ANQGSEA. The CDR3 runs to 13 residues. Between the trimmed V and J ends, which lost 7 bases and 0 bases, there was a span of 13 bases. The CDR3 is CSARTASSYEQYF. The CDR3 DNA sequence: TGCAGCGCCAGGACAGCTAGCTCCTACGAGCAGTACTTC.

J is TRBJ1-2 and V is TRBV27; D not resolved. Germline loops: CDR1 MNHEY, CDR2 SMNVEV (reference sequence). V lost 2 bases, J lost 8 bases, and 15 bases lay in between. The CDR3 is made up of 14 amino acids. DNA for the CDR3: TGTGCCAGCAGTTTAAACGGTCCCCCAGCGGGCTACACCTTC. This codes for CASSLNGPPAGYTF.

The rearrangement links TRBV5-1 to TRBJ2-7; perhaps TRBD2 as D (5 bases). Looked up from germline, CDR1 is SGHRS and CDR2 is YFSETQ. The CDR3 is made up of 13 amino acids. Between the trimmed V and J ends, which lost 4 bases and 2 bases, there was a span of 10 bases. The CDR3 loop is CASSLGVPYEQYF. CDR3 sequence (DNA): TGCGCCAGCAGCCTCGGGGTCCCCTACGAGCAGTACTTC.

CDR3 loop: CASSPERLYGYTF. The CDR3 bases are TGTGCCAGCTCACCGGAGCGGCTCTATGGCTACACCTTC. The genes are TRBV18 and TRBJ1-2; D not certain. CDR3 length: 13 residues. Trimming removed 3 bases from V and 4 bases from J, with 9 bases in between. The germline gives CDR1 KGHSH, CDR2 LQKENI.

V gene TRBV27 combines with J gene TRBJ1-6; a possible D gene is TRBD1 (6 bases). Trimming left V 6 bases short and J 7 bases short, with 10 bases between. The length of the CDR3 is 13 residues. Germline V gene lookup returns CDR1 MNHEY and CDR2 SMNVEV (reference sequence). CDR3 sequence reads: CASRKGGNSPLHF. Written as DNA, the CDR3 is TGTGCCAGCAGGAAGGGGGGGAATTCACCCCTCCACTTT.

CDR3 sequence (DNA): TGTGCCAGCAGTTTATCTGACGGGGGCTATGGCTACACCTTC. This sequence encodes CASSLSDGGYGYTF. The V gene is TRBV27, the J gene TRBJ1-2; D might be TRBD1 (5 bases). Germline-derived CDR1 and CDR2 are MNHEY and SMNVEV (reference sequence). The CDR3 is 14 residues long. The ends were cut back, 0 bases at V and 4 bases at J, with 9 bases in the middle.

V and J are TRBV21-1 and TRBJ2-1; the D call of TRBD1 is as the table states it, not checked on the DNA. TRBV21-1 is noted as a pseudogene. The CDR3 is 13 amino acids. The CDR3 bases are TGCCAATTTCTGGGACAGGGACCTAGAGAGCAGTTCTTC. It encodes CQFLGQGPREQFF.

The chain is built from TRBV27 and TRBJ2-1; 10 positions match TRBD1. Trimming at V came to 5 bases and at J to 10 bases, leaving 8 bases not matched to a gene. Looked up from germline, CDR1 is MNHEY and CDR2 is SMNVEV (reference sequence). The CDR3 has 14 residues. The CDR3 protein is CASSALTGGEEQFF. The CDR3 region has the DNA TGTGCCAGCAGTGCACTGACAGGGGGCGAAGAGCAGTTCTTC.

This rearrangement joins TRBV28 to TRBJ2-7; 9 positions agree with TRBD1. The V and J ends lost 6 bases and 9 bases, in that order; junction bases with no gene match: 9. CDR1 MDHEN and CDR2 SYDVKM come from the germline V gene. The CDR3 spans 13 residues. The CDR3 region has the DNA TGTGCCAGCAGACAGGGACAGGGAGTAGGGCAGTACTTC. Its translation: CASRQGQGVGQYF.

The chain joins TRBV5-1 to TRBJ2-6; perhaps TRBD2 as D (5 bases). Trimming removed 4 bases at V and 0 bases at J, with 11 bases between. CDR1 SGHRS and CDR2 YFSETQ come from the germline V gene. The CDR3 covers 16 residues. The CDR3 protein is CASSLPEVSGANVLTF. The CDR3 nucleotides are TGCGCCAGCAGCCTACCGGAGGTCTCTGGGGCCAACGTCCTGACTTTC.

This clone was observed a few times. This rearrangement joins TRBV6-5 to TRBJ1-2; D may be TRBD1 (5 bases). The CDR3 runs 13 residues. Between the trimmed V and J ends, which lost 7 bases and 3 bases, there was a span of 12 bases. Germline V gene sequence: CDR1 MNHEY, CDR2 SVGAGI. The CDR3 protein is CASTQRGDYGYTF. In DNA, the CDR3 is TGTGCCAGCACTCAGCGGGGGGACTATGGCTACACCTTC.

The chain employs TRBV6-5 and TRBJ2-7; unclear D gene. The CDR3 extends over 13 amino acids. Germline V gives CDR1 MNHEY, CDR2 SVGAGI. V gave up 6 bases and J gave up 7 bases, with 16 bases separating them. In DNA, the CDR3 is TGTGCCAGCAGCCCCTCTCGGAGAGAGGAGCAGTACTTC. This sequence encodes CASSPSRREEQYF.

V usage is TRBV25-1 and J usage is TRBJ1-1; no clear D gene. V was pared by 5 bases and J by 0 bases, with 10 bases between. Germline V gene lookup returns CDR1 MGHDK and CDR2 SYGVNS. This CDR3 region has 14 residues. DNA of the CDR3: TGTGCCAGCAGTCTAAGTAGCATGAACACTGAAGCTTTCTTT. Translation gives CASSLSSMNTEAFF.

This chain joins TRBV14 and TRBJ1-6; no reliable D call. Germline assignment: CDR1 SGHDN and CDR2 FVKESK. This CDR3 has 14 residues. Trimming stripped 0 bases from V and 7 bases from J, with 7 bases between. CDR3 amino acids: CASSQDGQNSPLHF. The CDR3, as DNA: TGTGCCAGCAGCCAAGATGGTCAGAATTCACCCCTCCACTTT.

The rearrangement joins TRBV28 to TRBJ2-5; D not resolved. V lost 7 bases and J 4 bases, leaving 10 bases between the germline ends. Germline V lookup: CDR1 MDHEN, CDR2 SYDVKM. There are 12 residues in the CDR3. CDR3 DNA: TGTGCCAGCATTACGACTGGAGAGACCCAGTACTTC. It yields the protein CASITTGETQYF.

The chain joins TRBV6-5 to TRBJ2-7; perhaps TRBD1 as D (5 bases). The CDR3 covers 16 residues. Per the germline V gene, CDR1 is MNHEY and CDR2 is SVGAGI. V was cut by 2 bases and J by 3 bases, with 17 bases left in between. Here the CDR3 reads CASSYPSKRGHYEQYF. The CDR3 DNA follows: TGTGCCAGCAGTTACCCCTCTAAAAGGGGTCACTACGAGCAGTACTTC.